Listed below are T cell receptor beta chains from one sample, sequenced in a study of blood T cell repertoires in COVID-19. Generated by immunoSEQ multiplex PCR, the TCRdb table keeps only in-frame clones and is missing some. This sample has tens of thousands of clones; around 83% occur once, and the top ten carry 5.3%. What was sequenced was peripheral blood. The receptors shown here come from a man in his fifties or sixties with active COVID-19. The CDR3 runs from the conserved cysteine through the conserved F or W. The order of the fields is J gene, clone size, D gene, V gene, CDR3 protein, CDR3 DNA. The D gene is left open where the match is weak. Clone sizes are given selectively: once, few, many, or a class where the clone is expanded.

J gene: TRBJ2-1; clone size: -; D gene: TRBD2; V gene: TRBV7-2; CDR3 protein: CASSQPNWRGGGNEQFF; CDR3 DNA: TGTGCCAGCAGCCAGCCGAACTGGCGGGGGGGCGGCAATGAGCAGTTCTTC
J gene: TRBJ2-5; clone size: -; D gene: TRBD2; V gene: TRBV4-1; CDR3 protein: CASSRLPGLAGGGETQYF; CDR3 DNA: TGCGCCAGCAGCCGACTCCCGGGACTAGCGGGGGGTGGAGAGACCCAGTACTTC
J gene: TRBJ1-4; clone size: -; D gene: TRBD1; V gene: TRBV7-2; CDR3 protein: CASSPGQGGEKLFF; CDR3 DNA: TGTGCCAGCAGCCCGGGACAGGGGGGGGAAAAACTGTTTTTT
J gene: TRBJ2-7; clone size: -; D gene: -; V gene: TRBV7-9; CDR3 protein: CAVGGVAYEQYF; CDR3 DNA: TGTGCCGTGGGGGGAGTCGCCTACGAGCAGTACTTC
J gene: TRBJ2-3; clone size: -; D gene: TRBD2; V gene: TRBV7-6; CDR3 protein: CASSLGLAGTTDTQYF; CDR3 DNA: TGTGCCAGCAGCTTAGGCCTAGCGGGGACCACAGATACGCAGTATTTT
J gene: TRBJ2-5; clone size: -; D gene: -; V gene: TRBV4-1; CDR3 protein: CASSQRLATAGHF; CDR3 DNA: TGCGCCAGCAGCCAAAGGCTAGCGACGGCGGGACACTTC
J gene: TRBJ2-1; clone size: -; D gene: -; V gene: TRBV30; CDR3 protein: CAWSMRQGEQFF; CDR3 DNA: TGTGCCTGGAGTATGCGGCAGGGTGAGCAGTTCTTC
J gene: TRBJ1-2; clone size: -; D gene: -; V gene: TRBV19; CDR3 protein: CASSIDRNRKNYGYTF; CDR3 DNA: TGTGCCAGTAGTATAGATCGTAACAGGAAGAACTATGGCTACACCTTC
J gene: TRBJ1-2; clone size: -; D gene: -; V gene: TRBV5-6; CDR3 protein: CASSSAGGSGYTF; CDR3 DNA: TGTGCCAGCAGCTCCGCGGGGGGCAGTGGCTACACCTTC
J gene: TRBJ1-1; clone size: -; D gene: -; V gene: TRBV5-1; CDR3 protein: CASRHPTENTEAFF; CDR3 DNA: TGCGCCAGCCGCCATCCGACAGAGAACACTGAAGCTTTCTTT
J gene: TRBJ1-2; clone size: few; D gene: TRBD1; V gene: TRBV5-6; CDR3 protein: CASSPSTGQGARGYTF; CDR3 DNA: TGTGCCAGCAGCCCCTCAACGGGACAGGGGGCGAGGGGCTACACCTTC
J gene: TRBJ2-6; clone size: many; D gene: -; V gene: TRBV4-3; CDR3 protein: CASSPSLVEANVLTF; CDR3 DNA: TGCGCCAGCAGCCCTAGTCTGGTTGAGGCCAACGTCCTGACTTTC
J gene: TRBJ1-4; clone size: few; D gene: -; V gene: TRBV10-3; CDR3 protein: CAIRGSLKEKLFF; CDR3 DNA: TGTGCCATCAGGGGGAGTTTGAAGGAAAAACTGTTTTTT
J gene: TRBJ2-7; clone size: -; D gene: TRBD2; V gene: TRBV7-9; CDR3 protein: CASSLSGGSSYEQYF; CDR3 DNA: TGTGCCAGCAGCTTAAGCGGGGGGAGCTCCTACGAGCAGTACTTC
J gene: TRBJ2-5; clone size: -; D gene: -; V gene: TRBV29-1; CDR3 protein: CSVHGEGETQYF; CDR3 DNA: TGCAGCGTACACGGAGAGGGAGAGACCCAGTACTTC
J gene: TRBJ1-1; clone size: -; D gene: -; V gene: TRBV3-1/TRBV3-2; CDR3 protein: CASSKGVAGAFF; CDR3 DNA: TGTGCCAGCAGCAAAGGGGTGGCGGGCGCTTTCTTT
J gene: TRBJ1-4; clone size: -; D gene: -; V gene: TRBV18; CDR3 protein: CASSPPIRVENEKLFF; CDR3 DNA: TGTGCCAGCTCACCACCGATCAGGGTAGAAAATGAAAAACTGTTTTTT
J gene: TRBJ2-7; clone size: -; D gene: -; V gene: TRBV2; CDR3 protein: CASTSQVGVYEQYF; CDR3 DNA: TGTGCCAGCACTTCACAGGTTGGCGTCTACGAGCAGTACTTC
J gene: TRBJ1-2; clone size: -; D gene: -; V gene: TRBV23-1; CDR3 protein: CASSQGRYKYGYTF; CDR3 DNA: TGCGCCAGCAGTCAGGGGAGGTATAAATATGGCTACACCTTC